The 8 T cell receptor beta chains below come from one sample, sequenced in a study of T cells in Graves' hyperthyroidism and ophthalmopathy. Amplified TCR beta CDR3 regions came from RNA transcripts. First-round RT-PCR targeting the TCR CDR3 was performed with the HTBI primer set. TCRdb redid the calling of the multiplex PCR reads with MiXCR, one entry per CDR3 protein. The table records hundreds of thousands of distinct CDR3 sequences, 35% to 40% of them present only once. Sequencing was performed on blood. The receptors were sampled from a young man with Graves' hyperthyroidism.

As concerns this clonotype: A single base separates this from a much larger clone, so it may be a read error. The V and J genes are TRBV7-9 and TRBJ1-6, with D hard to call. Per the germline V gene, CDR1 is SEHNR and CDR2 is FQNEAQ (reference sequence). The CDR3 is 15 amino acids. V lost 4 bases and J lost 7, with 14 bases in between. The CDR3 DNA reads TGTGCCAGCAGCTCCCTGACACACTACAATTCACCCCTCCACTTT. Protein sequence: CASSSLTHYNSPLHF.

This clonotype occurred a few times. CDR3 nucleotide sequence: TGTGCCAGCAGCTTTGACAGGGTGGCTCAGCCCCAGCATTTT. Protein: CASSFDRVAQPQHF. The chain joins TRBV5-5 to TRBJ1-5, with 7 bases that match TRBD1. J lost 6 bases, V lost 2 bases, and 5 bases had no gene match. CDR1 and CDR2 from the germline V gene are SGHKS and YYEKEE (reference sequence). CDR3 length: 14 amino acids.

This chain connects TRBV12-3 or TRBV12-4 to TRBJ1-2; 7 bases align to TRBD1. Trimming at V came to 3 bases and at J to 3 bases, leaving 7 bases not matched to a gene. CDR3 length: 15 residues. The CDR3 DNA reads TGTGCCAGCAGTTTCGTAGAGGGGGCCTACTATGGCTACACCTTC. This encodes CASSFVEGAYYGYTF.

This clonotype showed up many times. The chain carries TRBV19 and TRBJ1-5; D unresolved. Trimming removed 6 bases at V and 6 bases at J, with 15 bases between. The CDR3 totals 14 residues. Germline V gives CDR1 LNHDA, CDR2 SQIVND (reference sequence). CDR3 protein: CASRESGHFQPQHF. The CDR3 DNA is TGTGCCAGTAGGGAATCGGGCCATTTTCAGCCCCAGCATTTT.

The J gene is TRBJ2-5, the V gene TRBV7-9; the D gene is possibly TRBD2 (6 bases). The CDR3 consists of 18 residues. CDR1 is SEHNR and CDR2 is FQNEAQ in the germline V gene (reference sequence). V was cut by 3 bases and J by 5 bases, with 25 bases left in between. The CDR3 DNA reads TGTGCCAGCAGCTTGAAACTAGCCGGGCCATCCTGGCTGGAGACCCAGTACTTC. Amino acids: CASSLKLAGPSWLETQYF. Using reference TRBV7-9 and TRBJ2-5 for the parts outside the CDR3, the full variable domain is DTGVSQNPRHKITKRGQNVTFRCDPISEHNRLYWYRQTLGQGPEFLTYFQNEAQLEKSRLLSDRFSAERPKGSFSTLEIQRTEQGDSAMYLCASSLKLAGPSWLETQYFGPGTRLLVL.

The V call is TRBV6-5, the J call TRBJ1-6; 9 nucleotides match TRBD1. The CDR3 totals 18 residues. V shed 5 bases, J shed 9 bases, and the junction held 17 bases outside the gene matches. CDR1 MNHEY and CDR2 SVGAGI come from the germline V gene. The chain's CDR3 is CASSTRAPGTGHGSPLHF. CDR3 DNA sequence: TGTGCCAGCAGTACGCGTGCACCCGGGACAGGGCATGGTTCACCCCTCCACTTT.

This rearrangement joins TRBV12-3 or TRBV12-4 to TRBJ2-7, with 9 bases identical to TRBD1. This CDR3 is 14 amino acids long. V dropped 3 bases and J dropped 5; count of bases not matched to a gene: 5. CDR3 in DNA: TGTGCCAGCAGTTTGGGGACAGGGATGAACGAGCAGTACTTC. Protein: CASSLGTGMNEQYF.

This clonotype was seen more than once but under ten times. The chain carries TRBV20-1 and TRBJ1-4; unclear D gene. Germline values: CDR1 DFQATT, CDR2 SNEGSKA (reference sequence). V was shortened by 5 bases and J by 6 bases, with 19 bases between the two germline ends. The CDR3 consists of 15 residues. The CDR3 DNA is TGCAGTGCTCGATCCCCGAACATTTACGATGAAAAACTGTTTTTT. Amino acids: CSARSPNIYDEKLFF.